The clone carrying this TCR beta chain is a singleton in its sample. Generated by immunoSEQ multiplex PCR, the TCRdb table keeps only in-frame clones and is missing some. The table includes 300,000 to 400,000 clones, 80% to 90% detected once. The sample originates from a study of blood T cell repertoires in COVID-19. The germline gives CDR1 SGHRS, CDR2 YFSETQ. The CDR3 extends over 15 amino acids. Trimming took 0 bases from V and 8 from J, leaving 17 bases between them. This clonotype was sampled from a man younger than 35 who had recovered from COVID-19. The sequenced sample was PBMCs or T cells enriched from blood (not recorded which). The chain combines TRBV5-1 with TRBJ1-2; weak D call: TRBD1 (6 bases). CDR3 region: CASSLGAGALGGYTF. CDR3 DNA sequence: TGCGCCAGCAGCTTGGGTGCGGGGGCGCTGGGGGGCTACACCTTC.